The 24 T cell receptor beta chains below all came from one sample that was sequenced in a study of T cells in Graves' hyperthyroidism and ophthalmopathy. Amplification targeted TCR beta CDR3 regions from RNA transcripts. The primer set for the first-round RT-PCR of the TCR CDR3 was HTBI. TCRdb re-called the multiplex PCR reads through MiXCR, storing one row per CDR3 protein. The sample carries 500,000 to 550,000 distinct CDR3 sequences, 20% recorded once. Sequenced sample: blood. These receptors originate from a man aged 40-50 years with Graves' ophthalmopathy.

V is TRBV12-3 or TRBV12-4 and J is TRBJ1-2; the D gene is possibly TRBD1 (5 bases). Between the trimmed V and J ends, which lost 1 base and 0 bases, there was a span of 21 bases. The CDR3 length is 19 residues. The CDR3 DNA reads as TGTGCCAGCAGTTTAGGGGAGGGGTCTAACATTCTAGCTAACTATGGCTACACCTTC. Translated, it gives CASSLGEGSNILANYGYTF.

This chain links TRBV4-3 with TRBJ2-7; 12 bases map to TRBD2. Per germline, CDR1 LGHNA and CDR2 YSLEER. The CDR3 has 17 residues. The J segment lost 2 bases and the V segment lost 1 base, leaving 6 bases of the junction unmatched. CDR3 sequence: CASSQAVLAGGTYEQYF. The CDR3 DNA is TGCGCCAGCAGCCAAGCCGTACTAGCGGGAGGAACCTACGAGCAGTACTTC.

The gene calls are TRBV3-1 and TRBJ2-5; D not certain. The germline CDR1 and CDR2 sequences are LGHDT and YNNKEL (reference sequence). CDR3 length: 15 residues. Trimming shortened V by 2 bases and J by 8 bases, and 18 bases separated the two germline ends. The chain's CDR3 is CASSQLVVAHDTQYF. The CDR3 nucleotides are TGTGCCAGCAGCCAATTAGTTGTAGCCCACGATACCCAGTACTTC.

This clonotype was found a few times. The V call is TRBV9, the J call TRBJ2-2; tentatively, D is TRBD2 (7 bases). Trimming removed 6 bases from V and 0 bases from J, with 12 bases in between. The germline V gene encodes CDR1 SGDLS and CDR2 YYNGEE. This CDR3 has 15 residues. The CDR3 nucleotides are TGTGCCAGCACCCTAGGGGGGGCGAACACCGGGGAGCTGTTTTTT. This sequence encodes CASTLGGANTGELFF.

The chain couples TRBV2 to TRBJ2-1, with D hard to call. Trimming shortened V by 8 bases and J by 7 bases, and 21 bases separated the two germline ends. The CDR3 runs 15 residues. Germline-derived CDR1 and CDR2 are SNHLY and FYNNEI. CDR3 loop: CASSLVPGGLNEQFF. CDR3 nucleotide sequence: TGTGCCAGCTCCCTTGTCCCCGGTGGGTTGAATGAGCAGTTCTTC.

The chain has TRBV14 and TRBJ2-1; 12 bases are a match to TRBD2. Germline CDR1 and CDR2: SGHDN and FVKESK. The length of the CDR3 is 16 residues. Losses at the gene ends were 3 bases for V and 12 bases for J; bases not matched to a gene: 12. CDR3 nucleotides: TGTGCCAGCAGCCAGACCTTGGGACTAGCGGGCCGGTTGCAGTTCTTC. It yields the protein CASSQTLGLAGRLQFF.

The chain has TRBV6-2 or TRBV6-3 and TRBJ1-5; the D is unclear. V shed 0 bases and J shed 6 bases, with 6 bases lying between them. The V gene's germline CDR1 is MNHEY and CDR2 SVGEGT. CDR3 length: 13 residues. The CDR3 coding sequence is TGTGCCAGCAGTTACTCGAAGGGTCAGCCCCAGCATTTT. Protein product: CASSYSKGQPQHF.

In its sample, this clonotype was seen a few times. The CDR3 loop reads CASSPMGQVKEPQHF. The CDR3 coding sequence is TGTGCCAGCAGCCCAATGGGACAGGTGAAGGAGCCCCAGCATTTT. The chain has TRBV5-6 and TRBJ1-5; 8 positions match TRBD1. V lost 4 bases to trimming and J lost 8 bases; unmatched junction nucleotides: 11. This CDR3 spans 15 amino acids. Germline V gene data show CDR1 as SGHDT and CDR2 as YYEEEE. The variable domain in full, completed from reference TRBV5-6 and TRBJ1-5, reads DAGVTQSPTHLIKTRGQQVTLRCSPKSGHDTVSWYQQALGQGPQFIFQYYEEEERQRGNFPDRFSGHQFPNYSSELNVNALLLGDSALYLCASSPMGQVKEPQHFGDGTRLSIL.

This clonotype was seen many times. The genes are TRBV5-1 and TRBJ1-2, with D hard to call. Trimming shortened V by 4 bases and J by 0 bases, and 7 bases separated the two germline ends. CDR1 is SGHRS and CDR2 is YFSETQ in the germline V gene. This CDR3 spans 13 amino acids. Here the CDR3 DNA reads TGCGCCAGCAGCGTTACAGCTAACTATGGCTACACCTTC. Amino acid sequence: CASSVTANYGYTF.

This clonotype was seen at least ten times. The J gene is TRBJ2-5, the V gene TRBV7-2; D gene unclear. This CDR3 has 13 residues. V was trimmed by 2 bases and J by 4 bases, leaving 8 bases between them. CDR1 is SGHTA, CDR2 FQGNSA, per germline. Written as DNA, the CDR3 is TGTGCCAGCAGCTTACAGGAAGGAGAGACCCAGTACTTC. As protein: CASSLQEGETQYF. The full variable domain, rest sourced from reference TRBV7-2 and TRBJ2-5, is GAGVSQSPSNKVTEKGKDVELRCDPISGHTALYWYRQSLGQGLEFLIYFQGNSAPDKSGLPSDRFSAERTGGSVSTLTIQRTQQEDSAVYLCASSLQEGETQYFGPGTRLLVL.

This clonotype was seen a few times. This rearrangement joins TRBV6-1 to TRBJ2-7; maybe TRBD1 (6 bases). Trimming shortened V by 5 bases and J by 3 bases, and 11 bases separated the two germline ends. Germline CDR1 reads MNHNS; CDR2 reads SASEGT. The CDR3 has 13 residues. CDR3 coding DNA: TGTGCCAGCAGTCGGACAGACTACTACGAGCAGTACTTC. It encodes CASSRTDYYEQYF.

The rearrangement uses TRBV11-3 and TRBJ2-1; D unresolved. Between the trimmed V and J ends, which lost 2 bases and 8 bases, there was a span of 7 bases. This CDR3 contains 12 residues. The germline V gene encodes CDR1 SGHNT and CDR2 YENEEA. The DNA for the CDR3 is TGTGCCAGCAGCTTAAAGGGCTATGAGCAGTTCTTC. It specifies CASSLKGYEQFF.

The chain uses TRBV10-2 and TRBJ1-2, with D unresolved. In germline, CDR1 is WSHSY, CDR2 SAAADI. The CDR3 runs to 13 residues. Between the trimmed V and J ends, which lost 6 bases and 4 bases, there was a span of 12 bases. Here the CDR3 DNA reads TGCGCCAGCAGAGCCGGACGGAGCTATGGCTACACCTTC. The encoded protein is CASRAGRSYGYTF.

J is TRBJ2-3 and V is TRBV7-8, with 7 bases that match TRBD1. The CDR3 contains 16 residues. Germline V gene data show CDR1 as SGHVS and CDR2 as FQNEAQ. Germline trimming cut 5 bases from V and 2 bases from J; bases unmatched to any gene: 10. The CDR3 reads CASSRGQAGSTDTQYF. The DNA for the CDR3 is TGTGCCAGCAGCAGAGGACAGGCAGGATCCACAGATACGCAGTATTTT.

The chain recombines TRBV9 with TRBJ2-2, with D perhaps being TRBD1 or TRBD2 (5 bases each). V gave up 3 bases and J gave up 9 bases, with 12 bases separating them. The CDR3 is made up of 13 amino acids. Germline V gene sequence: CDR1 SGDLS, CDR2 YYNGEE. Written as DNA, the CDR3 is TGTGCCAGCAGCGCCGGGGCGGAACGGGAGCTGTTTTTT. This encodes CASSAGAERELFF.

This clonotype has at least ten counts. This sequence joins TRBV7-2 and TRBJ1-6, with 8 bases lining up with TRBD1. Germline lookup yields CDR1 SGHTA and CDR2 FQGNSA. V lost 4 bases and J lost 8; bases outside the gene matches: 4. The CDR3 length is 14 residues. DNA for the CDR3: TGTGCCAGCAGCTCCGGGACAGGCTATTCACCCCTCCACTTT. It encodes CASSSGTGYSPLHF.

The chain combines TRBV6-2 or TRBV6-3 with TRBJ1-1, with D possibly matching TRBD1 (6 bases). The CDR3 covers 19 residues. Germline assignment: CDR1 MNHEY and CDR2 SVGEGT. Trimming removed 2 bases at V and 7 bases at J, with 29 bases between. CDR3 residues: CASSYIRGRVAVPRIEAFF. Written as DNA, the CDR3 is TGTGCCAGCAGTTACATCAGGGGCAGAGTGGCTGTCCCCAGGATTGAAGCTTTCTTT.

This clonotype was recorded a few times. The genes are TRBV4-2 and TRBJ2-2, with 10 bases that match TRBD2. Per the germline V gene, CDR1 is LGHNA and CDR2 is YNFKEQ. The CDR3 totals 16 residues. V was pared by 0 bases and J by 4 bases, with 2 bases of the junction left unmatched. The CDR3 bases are TGTGCCAGCAGCCAAGAGGGGACTAGCGCCACCGGGGAGCTGTTTTTT. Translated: CASSQEGTSATGELFF.

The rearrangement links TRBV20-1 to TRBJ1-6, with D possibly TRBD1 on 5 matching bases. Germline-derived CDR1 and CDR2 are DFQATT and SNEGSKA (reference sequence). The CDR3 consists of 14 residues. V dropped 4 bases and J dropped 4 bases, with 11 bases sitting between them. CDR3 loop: CSAKGGAYNSPLHF. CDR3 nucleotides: TGCAGTGCTAAGGGCGGGGCTTATAATTCACCCCTCCACTTT.

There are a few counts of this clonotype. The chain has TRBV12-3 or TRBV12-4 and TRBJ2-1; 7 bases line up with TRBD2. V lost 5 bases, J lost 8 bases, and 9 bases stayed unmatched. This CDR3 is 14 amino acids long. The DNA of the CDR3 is TGTGCCAGCAGTCCGATGACTAGCACTGATGAGCAGTTCTTC. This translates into CASSPMTSTDEQFF.

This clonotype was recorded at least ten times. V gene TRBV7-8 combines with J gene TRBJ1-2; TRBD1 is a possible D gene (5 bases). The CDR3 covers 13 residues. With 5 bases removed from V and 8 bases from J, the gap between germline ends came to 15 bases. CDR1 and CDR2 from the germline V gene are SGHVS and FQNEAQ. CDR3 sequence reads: CASSEPQGYGYTF. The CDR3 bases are TGTGCCAGCAGCGAACCTCAGGGATACGGCTACACCTTC.

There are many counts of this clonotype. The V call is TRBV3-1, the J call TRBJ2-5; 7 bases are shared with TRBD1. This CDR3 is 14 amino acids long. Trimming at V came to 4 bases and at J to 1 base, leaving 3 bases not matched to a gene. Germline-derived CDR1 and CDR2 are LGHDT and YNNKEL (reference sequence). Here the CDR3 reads CASSRRDSQETQYF. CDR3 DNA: TGTGCCAGCAGCCGCCGGGACAGCCAAGAGACCCAGTACTTC.

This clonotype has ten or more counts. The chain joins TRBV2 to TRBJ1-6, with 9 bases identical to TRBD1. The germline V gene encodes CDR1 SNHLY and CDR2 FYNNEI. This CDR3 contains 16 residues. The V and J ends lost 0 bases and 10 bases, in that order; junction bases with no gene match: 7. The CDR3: CASSEARDRVESPLHF. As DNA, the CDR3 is TGTGCCAGCAGTGAAGCGCGGGACAGGGTGGAATCACCCCTCCACTTT.

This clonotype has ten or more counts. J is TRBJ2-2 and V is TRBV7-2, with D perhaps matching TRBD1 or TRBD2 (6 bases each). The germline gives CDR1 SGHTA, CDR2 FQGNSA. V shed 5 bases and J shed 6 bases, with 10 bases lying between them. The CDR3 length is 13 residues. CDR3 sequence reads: CASSPRGPGELFF. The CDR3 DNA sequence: TGTGCCAGCAGCCCCCGGGGGCCCGGGGAGCTGTTTTTT.